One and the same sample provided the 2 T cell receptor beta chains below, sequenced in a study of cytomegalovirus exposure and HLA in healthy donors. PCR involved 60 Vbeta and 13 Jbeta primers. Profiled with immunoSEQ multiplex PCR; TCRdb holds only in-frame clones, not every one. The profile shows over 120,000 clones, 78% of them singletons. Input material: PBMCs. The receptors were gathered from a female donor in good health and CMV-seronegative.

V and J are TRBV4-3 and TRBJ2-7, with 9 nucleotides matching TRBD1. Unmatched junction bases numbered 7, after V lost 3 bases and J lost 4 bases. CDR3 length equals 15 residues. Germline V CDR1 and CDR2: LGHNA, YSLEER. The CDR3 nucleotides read TGCGCCAGCAGCCACCAGACAGGGGGGAGATACGAGCAGTACTTC. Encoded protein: CASSHQTGGRYEQYF.

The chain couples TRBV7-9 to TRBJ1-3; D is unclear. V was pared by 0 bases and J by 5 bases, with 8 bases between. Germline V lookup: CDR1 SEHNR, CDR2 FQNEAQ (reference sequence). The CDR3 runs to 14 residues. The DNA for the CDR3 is TGTGCCAGCAGCTTAGCTGGCTCGCGAAACACCATATATTTT. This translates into CASSLAGSRNTIYF. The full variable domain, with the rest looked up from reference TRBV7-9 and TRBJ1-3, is DTGVSQNPRHKITKRGQNVTFRCDPISEHNRLYWYRQTLGQGPEFLTYFQNEAQLEKSRLLSDRFSAERPKGSFSTLEIQRTEQGDSAMYLCASSLAGSRNTIYFGEGSWLTVV.